This T cell receptor (beta chain) derives from a study of cytomegalovirus exposure and HLA in healthy donors. Points from the study as a whole: Within the 120 or so validation repertoires, first-cohort TCR clusters tended to co-occur, according to a later analysis. Most observed TCR sequences were rare, whereas some public TCRs were detected in many donors. The study designated 150 or so TCR beta chains cytomegalovirus-associated.

The donors were part of the validation cohort of around 110 subjects. That cohort was separate from the first cohort, which comprised some 670 subjects. The protocol was immunoSEQ multiplex PCR, while the TCRdb copy is restricted to in-frame clones and leaves out a portion. The sample yields around 160,000 clones, 88% seen once. For this clone: The antigen remains undetermined.

Germline values: CDR1 SGHRS, CDR2 YFSETQ. This CDR3 spans 18 amino acids. Trimming took off 1 base at V and 7 bases at J, with 23 bases between the two ends. The clonotype was recovered from a man younger than 35 in good health and CMV-seronegative. Material for sequencing was PBMCs. The chain links TRBV5-1 to TRBJ2-2; D is perhaps TRBD1 (6 bases). The CDR3 nucleotides are TGCGCCAGCAGCTTGCGGACTCCAAATAGGGGGTCCATCGGGGAGCTGTTTTTT. Its translation: CASSLRTPNRGSIGELFF. Drawing the rest from reference TRBV5-1 and TRBJ2-2, the complete variable domain is KAGVTQTPRYLIKTRGQQVTLSCSPISGHRSVSWYQQTPGQGLQFLFEYFSETQRNKGNFPGRFSGRQFSNSRSEMNVSTLELGDSALYLCASSLRTPNRGSIGELFFGEGSRLTVL.